The 26 T cell receptor beta chains below were found in one sample sequenced in a study of cytomegalovirus exposure and HLA in healthy donors. The assay was immunoSEQ multiplex PCR, and TCRdb's table has in-frame clones only and misses some. This sample has around 150,000 clones, with about 89% found just once. Input material: PBMCs. The source of these receptors is a woman aged 18-29 years in good health and CMV-seropositive.

The chain combines TRBV4-3 with TRBJ2-7, with 11 nucleotides matching TRBD1. Germline-derived CDR1 and CDR2 are LGHNA and YSLEER. V lost 4 bases, J lost 4 bases, and 6 bases stayed unmatched. The CDR3 loop spans 15 amino acids. DNA of the CDR3: TGCGCCAGCAGCCCAGGACAGGGGGCACGTTACGAGCAGTACTTC. This gives the protein CASSPGQGARYEQYF.

The V and J genes are TRBV5-4 and TRBJ2-2; D is uncertain. The V end was cut by 6 bases, the J end by 7 bases, with 13 bases between. CDR1 and CDR2 from the germline V gene are SGHNT and YYREEE (reference sequence). This CDR3 has 13 amino acids. This CDR3 reads CASNIGVGGELFF. Here the CDR3 DNA reads TGTGCCAGCAACATTGGAGTCGGCGGGGAGCTGTTTTTT.

The chain recombines TRBV18 with TRBJ1-1; D not certain. The CDR3 extends over 13 amino acids. V was clipped by 0 bases and J by 6 bases, with 8 bases between them. The V gene's germline CDR1 is KGHSH and CDR2 LQKENI. The CDR3 nucleotides are TGTGCCAGCTCACCACCGTTACTTCCTGAAGCTTTCTTT. Protein sequence: CASSPPLLPEAFF.

The chain combines TRBV29-1 with TRBJ2-7, with a weak D call TRBD1 (6 bases). CDR1 and CDR2 from the germline V gene are SQVTM and ANQGSEA. The CDR3 extends over 14 amino acids. V was trimmed by 2 bases and J by 5 bases, leaving 16 bases between them. CDR3 loop: CSVESLGRGHEQYF. CDR3 coding DNA: TGCAGCGTTGAAAGTTTAGGCAGGGGACACGAGCAGTACTTC.

The chain is built from TRBV27 and TRBJ2-6; unclear D gene. V was pared by 3 bases and J by 0 bases, with 9 bases between. Germline V gene sequence: CDR1 MNHEY, CDR2 SMNVEV (reference sequence). This CDR3 has 16 amino acids. CDR3 DNA sequence: TGTGCCAGCAGTTTCCAGGTAACCTCTGGGGCCAACGTCCTGACTTTC. It specifies CASSFQVTSGANVLTF.

The rearrangement joins TRBV2 to TRBJ2-6; 8 nucleotides agree with TRBD1. CDR1 and CDR2 (germline): SNHLY, FYNNEI. The V and J ends lost 6 bases and 2 bases, in that order; junction bases with no gene match: 12. This CDR3 contains 18 residues. The CDR3 spells CASRSGQGGGAGANVLTF. The DNA of the CDR3 is TGTGCCAGCAGGTCCGGACAGGGCGGAGGGGCTGGGGCCAACGTCCTGACTTTC.

V is TRBV11-3 and J is TRBJ2-7, with TRBD1 as a possible D gene (5 bases). V lost 5 bases and J lost 3, with 11 bases in between. Germline values: CDR1 SGHNT, CDR2 YENEEA. The CDR3 loop spans 13 amino acids. CDR3 loop: CASSLHDSYEQYF. CDR3 DNA: TGTGCCAGCAGCCTCCACGACAGCTACGAGCAGTACTTC.

This clone has just one count. The CDR3 DNA sequence: TGTGCCAGCAGCCCCGGGACAGCCTTCTCTGGGGCCAACGTCCTGACTTTC. Its translation: CASSPGTAFSGANVLTF. The chain is built from TRBV4-2 and TRBJ2-6; 7 nucleotides agree with TRBD1. J was trimmed by 0 bases and V by 4 bases; bases with no gene match: 6. This CDR3 spans 17 amino acids. Looked up from germline, CDR1 is LGHNA and CDR2 is YNFKEQ.

This clone was seen a single time. The V and J genes are TRBV23-1 and TRBJ2-2, with 8 bases aligning to TRBD1. TRBV23-1 is noted as an ORF with a role that remains uncertain. The length of the CDR3 is 18 residues. Trimming took 3 bases from V and 2 from J; bases not matched to a gene: 11. CDR3 nucleotides: TGCGCCAGCAGTCAGATGATCCAGGGGGCGGAAAACACCGGGGAGCTGTTTTTT. Translating gives CASSQMIQGAENTGELFF.

V usage is TRBV5-8 and J usage is TRBJ2-1; D unresolved. The germline V gene encodes CDR1 SGHTS and CDR2 YDEGEE. There are 11 residues in the CDR3. V was clipped by 6 bases and J by 3 bases, with 4 bases between them. CDR3 DNA: TGTGCCAGCAATCTCTACAATGAGCAGTTCTTC. Protein: CASNLYNEQFF.

V gene TRBV6-1 combines with J gene TRBJ2-1, with 7 nucleotides matching TRBD2. The CDR3 is 15 amino acids. Germline CDR1 reads MNHNS; CDR2 reads SASEGT. The V and J ends lost 3 bases and 4 bases, in that order; junction bases with no gene match: 6. The CDR3 loop is CASSESGMPYNEQFF. The CDR3 bases are TGTGCCAGCAGTGAGAGCGGGATGCCTTACAATGAGCAGTTCTTC.

This chain uses TRBV7-8 with TRBJ1-1; tentative D call: TRBD1 (5 bases). V was trimmed by 2 bases and J by 1 base, leaving 14 bases between them. Germline CDR1 SGHVS, CDR2 FQNEAQ. The CDR3 length is 16 residues. The CDR3 here is CASSLFRGRQNTEAFF. The CDR3, as DNA: TGTGCCAGCAGCTTATTTAGGGGCCGGCAGAACACTGAAGCTTTCTTT.

This chain connects TRBV20-1 to TRBJ2-2; TRBD2 is a possible D gene (6 bases). This CDR3 is 11 amino acids long. The ends were cut back, 7 bases at V and 3 bases at J, with 6 bases in the middle. CDR1 and CDR2 (germline): DFQATT, SNEGSKA (reference sequence). The CDR3 reads CSGRDTGELFF. CDR3 sequence (DNA): TGCAGTGGGAGGGACACCGGGGAGCTGTTTTTT.

V is TRBV19 and J is TRBJ2-2, with D maybe TRBD2 (6 bases). Germline CDR1 is LNHDA and CDR2 is SQIVND (reference sequence). Trimming left V 6 bases short and J 2 bases short, with 13 bases between. This CDR3 comprises 15 residues. The CDR3 nucleotides read TGTGCCAGTAGGATCCGGGAGCTAAACACCGGGGAGCTGTTTTTT. Translation: CASRIRELNTGELFF. The whole variable domain, filled in from reference TRBV19 and TRBJ2-2, reads DGGITQSPKYLFRKEGQNVTLSCEQNLNHDAMYWYRQDPGQGLRLIYYSQIVNDFQKGDIAEGYSVSREKKESFPLTVTSAQKNPTAFYLCASRIRELNTGELFFGEGSRLTVL.

The chain recombines TRBV6-5 with TRBJ1-2; 8 positions match TRBD1. The germline V gene has CDR1 MNHEY and CDR2 SVGAGI. With V trimmed by 4 bases and J by 3 bases, 10 bases remained unmatched. This CDR3 is 16 amino acids long. As DNA, the CDR3 is TGTGCCAGCAGTTCGAACGCCGAGACAGGGGACTATGGCTACACCTTC. Its protein product is CASSSNAETGDYGYTF.

The rearrangement links TRBV27 to TRBJ2-2; possibly TRBD2 for D (7 bases). Germline V gene lookup returns CDR1 MNHEY and CDR2 SMNVEV (reference sequence). CDR3 length: 17 residues. Trimming stripped 3 bases from V and 4 bases from J, with 18 bases between. CDR3 sequence (DNA): TGTGCCAGCAGTTTTTGGGGGCGGGAGTCGCCCACCGGGGAGCTGTTTTTT. It yields the protein CASSFWGRESPTGELFF.

The count of this clone is one. The chain uses TRBV12-5 and TRBJ1-1, with 9 bases fitting TRBD1. The CDR3 is made up of 16 amino acids. Germline-derived CDR1 and CDR2 are LGHNT and FRNRAP. V dropped 6 bases and J dropped 5; count of bases not matched to a gene: 13. The CDR3 reads CASGQLDRGGRTEAFF. The CDR3 nucleotides read TGTGCTAGTGGCCAACTGGACAGGGGCGGGCGAACTGAAGCTTTCTTT.

This sequence joins TRBV5-6 and TRBJ2-3; no definite D call. V was pared by 0 bases and J by 0 bases, with 8 bases between. Per germline, CDR1 SGHDT and CDR2 YYEEEE. This CDR3 spans 15 amino acids. The CDR3 nucleotides read TGTGCCAGCAGCTTGGGTCCCGGGAGCACAGATACGCAGTATTTT. Protein: CASSLGPGSTDTQYF.

The chain has TRBV5-6 and TRBJ2-7, with 11 bases aligning to TRBD2. There are 17 residues in the CDR3. Germline assignment: CDR1 SGHDT and CDR2 YYEEEE. The trim removed 2 bases at V and 1 base at J, leaving 8 bases unmatched. CDR3 DNA sequence: TGTGCCAGCAGCTTTTGGGGGCTAGCGGGAGGTTCCTACGAGCAGTACTTC. It translates to CASSFWGLAGGSYEQYF.

This clone has just one count. The rearrangement joins TRBV18 to TRBJ2-7; D may be TRBD1 (6 bases). Per the germline V gene, CDR1 is KGHSH and CDR2 is LQKENI. Trimming left V 5 bases short and J 0 bases short, with 11 bases between. This CDR3 region has 14 residues. The chain's CDR3 is CASSSRDTSYEQYF. Here the CDR3 DNA reads TGTGCCAGCTCATCCCGGGACACCTCCTACGAGCAGTACTTC. The full variable domain, its missing parts supplied by reference TRBV18 and TRBJ2-7, is NAGVMQNPRHLVRRRGQEARLRCSPMKGHSHVYWYRQLPEEGLKFMVYLQKENIIDESGMPKERFSAEFPKEGPSILRIQQVVRGDSAAYFCASSSRDTSYEQYFGPGTRLTVT.

In its sample, this clone was seen once. This chain joins TRBV9 and TRBJ2-7; 7 nucleotides agree with TRBD1. The CDR3 contains 15 residues. Unmatched junction bases numbered 11, after V lost 4 bases and J lost 4 bases. Per germline, CDR1 SGDLS and CDR2 YYNGEE. The CDR3 DNA reads as TGTGCCAGCAGCCCCCAGACAGGGATCGGATACGAGCAGTACTTC. It specifies CASSPQTGIGYEQYF.

This rearrangement joins TRBV2 to TRBJ2-1; D may be TRBD2 (6 bases). The CDR3 spans 17 residues. CDR1 and CDR2 from the germline V gene are SNHLY and FYNNEI. V was pared by 10 bases and J by 4 bases, with 26 bases between. The CDR3 coding sequence is TGTGCCATCCCTAGGGGATCTACAGGAGGGGCGTACAATGAGCAGTTCTTC. Amino acid sequence: CAIPRGSTGGAYNEQFF.

The chain recombines TRBV10-3 with TRBJ2-7; D possibly corresponds to TRBD2 (5 bases). The CDR3 sequence is 19 residues long. V lost 6 bases and J 5 bases, leaving 32 bases between the germline ends. Germline V gives CDR1 ENHRY, CDR2 SYGVKD. The CDR3 nucleotides are TGTGCCATCAGCGGGGTTTTGGAGGCAGAGTTAAGGTATCGCAACGAGCAGTACTTC. Translation: CAISGVLEAELRYRNEQYF.

On this clone: A much larger clone differs from this one at a single base, so this may be a read error. The V call is TRBV5-1, the J call TRBJ2-1, with D perhaps matching TRBD2 (5 bases). The CDR3 is 14 amino acids. Germline lookup yields CDR1 SGHRS and CDR2 YFSETQ. The CDR3 DNA is TGCGCCAGCGGCTTGGTTGTCGGGAACAATGAGCAGTTCTTC. Translated: CASGLVVGNNEQFF.

The V call is TRBV27, the J call TRBJ2-5; 7 nucleotides line up with TRBD2. V gave up 5 bases and J gave up 4 bases; unmatched junction bases: 10. The CDR3 runs to 15 residues. The germline CDR1 and CDR2 sequences are MNHEY and SMNVEV (reference sequence). CDR3 coding DNA: TGTGCCAGCAGTAATACAGCGGGAATCGGAGAGACCCAGTACTTC. Translated, it gives CASSNTAGIGETQYF.

V is TRBV5-4 and J is TRBJ1-2, with 9 positions matching TRBD1. CDR3 length: 16 amino acids. In germline, CDR1 is SGHNT, CDR2 YYREEE (reference sequence). Germline trimming cut 4 bases from V and 3 bases from J; bases unmatched to any gene: 10. CDR3 residues: CASSPNPRDRDYGYTF. In DNA form, the CDR3 reads TGTGCCAGCAGCCCCAACCCCCGGGACAGGGACTATGGCTACACCTTC.